These 8 T cell receptor beta chains were all obtained from the same sample, sequenced in a study of T cell changes during pregnancy in multiple sclerosis. Here immunoSEQ multiplex PCR was the method, and the copy in TCRdb shows in-frame clones only, minus some. The sample consists of roughly 68,000 clones, about 91% of them appearing once. The material was peripheral blood, obtained in the second trimester of pregnancy. The receptors shown here come from a female donor in good health, enrolled as a control in a pregnancy study.

The chain joins TRBV6-1 to TRBJ1-1, with TRBD1 as a possible D gene (5 bases). The CDR3 has 14 residues. Per germline, CDR1 MNHNS and CDR2 SASEGT. With 10 bases removed from V and 0 bases from J, the gap between germline ends came to 15 bases. The CDR3 DNA reads TGTGCCACCTTAGGGGATAACATGAACACTGAAGCTTTCTTT. Amino acids: CATLGDNMNTEAFF.

The genes are TRBV10-3 and TRBJ2-7, with 13 bases identical to TRBD2. The junction had 23 bases not matched to a gene; V was cut back by 0 bases and J by 0 bases. CDR3 length equals 24 residues. Germline lookup yields CDR1 ENHRY and CDR2 SYGVKD. This chain's CDR3 is CAISESGTSGTPHWEPRFSYEQYF. CDR3 DNA sequence: TGTGCCATCAGTGAGTCTGGGACTAGCGGGACACCACATTGGGAGCCCCGATTCTCCTACGAGCAGTACTTC.

CDR3 coding DNA: TGTGCCAGTGGACTCGCCTACAATGAGCAGTTCTTC. As protein: CASGLAYNEQFF. The chain carries TRBV19 and TRBJ2-1; D might be TRBD2 (5 bases). CDR1 LNHDA and CDR2 SQIVND come from the germline V gene (reference sequence). V was shortened by 8 bases and J by 2 bases, with 7 bases between the two germline ends. There are 12 residues in the CDR3.

This clone has just one count. V usage is TRBV14 and J usage is TRBJ2-7; D remains ambiguous. Between the trimmed V and J ends, which lost 1 base and 7 bases, there was a span of 5 bases. The CDR3 is 11 amino acids. CDR1 and CDR2 from the germline V gene are SGHDN and FVKESK. CDR3 DNA sequence: TGTGCCAGCAGCCAAGTAGATGAGCAGTACTTC. It codes for CASSQVDEQYF.

This sequence joins TRBV10-3 and TRBJ2-1; the D gene is possibly TRBD2 (7 bases). Germline CDR1 and CDR2: ENHRY and SYGVKD. The V and J ends lost 4 bases and 4 bases respectively, with 20 bases between them. The CDR3 is 17 amino acids. The CDR3: CAISAGEGGGTYNEQFF. For the CDR3, the DNA is TGTGCCATCAGTGCGGGAGAGGGAGGGGGTACATACAATGAGCAGTTCTTC.

This chain uses TRBV28 with TRBJ2-7; tentative D call: TRBD1 (5 bases). Germline loops: CDR1 MDHEN, CDR2 SYDVKM. This CDR3 contains 15 residues. Trimming took off 1 base at V and 2 bases at J, with 12 bases between the two ends. CDR3 region: CASSLSAGITYEQYF. CDR3 DNA sequence: TGTGCCAGCAGTTTATCGGCAGGGATTACCTACGAGCAGTACTTC.

This chain uses TRBV27 with TRBJ1-2; 8 bases are shared with TRBD1. The CDR3 has 13 residues. V was clipped by 5 bases and J by 4 bases; unmatched bases: 3. Germline CDR1 and CDR2: MNHEY and SMNVEV (reference sequence). The CDR3 region has the DNA TGTGCCAGCAGTCGCGACAGGGGCTATGGCTACACCTTC. Protein: CASSRDRGYGYTF.

The chain links TRBV4-1 to TRBJ2-2; the match to TRBD2 covers 13 bases. The CDR3 length is 16 residues. CDR1 is MGHRA and CDR2 is YSYEKL in the germline V gene. Unmatched junction bases numbered 9, after V lost 8 bases and J lost 6 bases. CDR3 sequence: CASQGLAGVRAGELFF. As DNA, the CDR3 is TGCGCCAGCCAAGGACTAGCGGGAGTTCGGGCCGGGGAGCTGTTTTTT.